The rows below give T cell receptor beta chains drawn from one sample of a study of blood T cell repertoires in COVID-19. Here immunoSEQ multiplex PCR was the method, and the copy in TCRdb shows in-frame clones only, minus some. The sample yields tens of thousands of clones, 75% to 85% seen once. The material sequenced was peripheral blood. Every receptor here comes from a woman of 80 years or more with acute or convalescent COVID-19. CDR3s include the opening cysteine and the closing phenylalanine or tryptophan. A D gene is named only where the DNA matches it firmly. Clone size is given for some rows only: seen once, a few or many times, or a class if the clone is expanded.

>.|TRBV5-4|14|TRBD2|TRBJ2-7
TGTGCCAGCAGCTTAGCGGGAGCGCCTCGGGAGCAGTACTTC
CASSLAGAPREQYF
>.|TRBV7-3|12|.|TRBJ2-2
TGTGCCAGCAGCCCGACAACGGGGGAGCTGTTTTTT
CASSPTTGELFF
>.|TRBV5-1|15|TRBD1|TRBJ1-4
TGCGCCAGCAGCTTTGGAGCAGGGGGTAGGGAAAAACTGTTTTTT
CASSFGAGGREKLFF
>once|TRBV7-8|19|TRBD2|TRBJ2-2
TGTGCCAGCAGCATCCGCGGACTAGCGGGAGTATCGGACACCGGGGAGCTGTTTTTT
CASSIRGLAGVSDTGELFF
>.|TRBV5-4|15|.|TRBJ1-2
TGTGCCAGCAGCTTGGGTGTAGGGGCTCGCTATGGCTACACCTTC
CASSLGVGARYGYTF
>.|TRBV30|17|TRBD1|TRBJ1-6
TGTGCCTGGAGGACCCGGGACAGCAGCTCCTATAATTCACCCCTCCACTTT
CAWRTRDSSSYNSPLHF
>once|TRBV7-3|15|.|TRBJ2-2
TGTGCCAGCAGCTTAAATGGCAGAAACACCGGGGAGCTGTTTTTT
CASSLNGRNTGELFF
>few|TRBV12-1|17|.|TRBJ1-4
TGTGCCAGCAGCTTTGGCCCCAACACAGCCTTTAATGAAAAACTGTTTTTT
CASSFGPNTAFNEKLFF
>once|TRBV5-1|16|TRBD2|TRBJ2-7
TGCGCCAGCAGCACCTTCGGGGCGGGGGGTGGTAACGAGCAGTACTTC
CASSTFGAGGGNEQYF
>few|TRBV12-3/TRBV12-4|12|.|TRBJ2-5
TGTGCCAGCAGTAGCACGGGAGAGACCCAGTACTTC
CASSSTGETQYF
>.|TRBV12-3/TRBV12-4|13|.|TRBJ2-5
TGTGCCAGCAGTCCTGACCAGGCGGGGACCCAGTACTTC
CASSPDQAGTQYF
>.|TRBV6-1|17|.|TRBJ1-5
TGTGCCAGCAGTGGGGGCTGGGGGGGAAATAGCAATCAGCCCCAGCATTTT
CASSGGWGGNSNQPQHF
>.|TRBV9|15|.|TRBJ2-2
TGTGCCAGCAGCACACGTCAGGTCGGCACCGGGGAGCTGTTTTTT
CASSTRQVGTGELFF
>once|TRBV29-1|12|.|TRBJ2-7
TGCAGCGTGTATGACTGGACCTACGAGCAGTACTTC
CSVYDWTYEQYF
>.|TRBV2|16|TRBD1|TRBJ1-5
TGTGCCAGCAGTGATCCTGGGGCAGGGGGCTATCAGCCCCAGCATTTT
CASSDPGAGGYQPQHF
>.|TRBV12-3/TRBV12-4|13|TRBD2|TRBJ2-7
TGTGCCAGCAGTTTCTCGGGGAGGGGCGAGCAGTACTTC
CASSFSGRGEQYF
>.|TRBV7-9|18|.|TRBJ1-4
TGTGCCAGCAGCTTAGCGCGATTGGGACGGACTAGAGGTGAAAAACTGTTTTTT
CASSLARLGRTRGEKLFF
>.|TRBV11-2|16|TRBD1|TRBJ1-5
TGTGCCAGCAGCCTCGGGACAGGAGGTAGCAATCAGCCCCAGCATTTT
CASSLGTGGSNQPQHF
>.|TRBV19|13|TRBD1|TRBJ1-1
TGTGCCAGTAGTATTAGGGGGCACACTGAAGCTTTCTTT
CASSIRGHTEAFF
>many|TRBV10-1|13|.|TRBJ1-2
TGCGCCAGCAGTCCGACAAACAACTATGGCTACACCTTC
CASSPTNNYGYTF
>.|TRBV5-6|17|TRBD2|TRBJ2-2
TGTGCCAGCAGCTTGGCGCTAGCGGGATGGAACACCGGGGAGCTGTTTTTT
CASSLALAGWNTGELFF
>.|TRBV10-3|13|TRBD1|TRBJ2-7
TGTGCCATCAGCGGACAGGGCGGGATCGAGCAGTACTTC
CAISGQGGIEQYF
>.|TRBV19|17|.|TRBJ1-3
TGTGCCAGTAGTATCGATGGCTTCAGTCGTAGCGGAAACACCATATATTTT
CASSIDGFSRSGNTIYF
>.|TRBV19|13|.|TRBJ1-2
TGTGCCAGTAGTATATACAGCAACTATGGCTACACCTTC
CASSIYSNYGYTF
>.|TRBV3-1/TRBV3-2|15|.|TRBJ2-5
TGTGCCAGCAGCCAAAAGGGGGAATTCAAAGAGACCCAGTACTTC
CASSQKGEFKETQYF